Below, one T cell receptor (beta chain) is given with its context. Germline and junction disagree at one end, which may indicate a read error. CDR1 is SQVTM, CDR2 ANQGSEA, per germline. This CDR3 region has 14 residues. Scientists recovered RNA and DNA together from approximately 20-30 mg of unsorted bulk tissue. The data stem from a study of tumor-infiltrating lymphocytes in primary liver carcinoma. Total RNA (approximately 0.5 ug) served as template for TCR beta cDNA synthesis primed by a constant-region primer. Library construction for TCR beta comprised three nested multiplex PCR rounds performed with slightly modified ARM-PCR. Primers for the first two PCR rounds were TRBV1-TRBV30 forward primers and a C-beta reverse primer (about 10 cycles per round). TCRdb ran MiXCR on the multiplex PCR reads and lists one entry per CDR3 protein. The top ten clones hold approximately 30% of a sample with around 99,000 distinct CDR3 sequences, just over 65% of them seen once.

Source material: tumor-adjacent normal liver tissue. This chain uses TRBV29-1 with TRBJ1-4; a possible D gene is TRBD1 (5 bases). This clonotype was sampled from a man aged 40-49 years with primary liver carcinoma and hepatitis B virus infection. The CDR3 is CSAGGMGGNEKLVF. In DNA form, the CDR3 reads TGTAGCGCCGGGGGTATGGGGGGTAATGAAAAACTGGTTTTC.